Listed below are T cell receptor beta chains from one sample, sequenced in a study of blood T cell repertoires in COVID-19. Profiling relied on immunoSEQ multiplex PCR, and the TCRdb table lists in-frame clones only, not all of them. This table has some 190,000 clones, 70% to 90% appearing once. The sequencing sample was made of peripheral blood. Every receptor here comes from a man in his sixties with acute or convalescent COVID-19. CDR3s leave out the opening cysteine and the closing phenylalanine or tryptophan. Each record gives: J gene, V gene, clone size, CDR3 protein. Size values are once, few and many counts, or a class for expanded clones, and some rows have none.

j_call: TRBJ1-3; v_call: TRBV5-1; clone_size: NA; cdr3_aa: ASSLFPTGGNTIY
j_call: TRBJ2-7; v_call: TRBV2; clone_size: few; cdr3_aa: ASSLLAGASYEQY
j_call: TRBJ2-7; v_call: TRBV5-1; clone_size: NA; cdr3_aa: ASSLKGGDYEQY
j_call: TRBJ1-5; v_call: TRBV19; clone_size: NA; cdr3_aa: ASSMLGQGGSNQPQH
j_call: TRBJ1-2; v_call: TRBV19; clone_size: few; cdr3_aa: ASSILGGSRGSSYT
j_call: TRBJ2-3; v_call: TRBV5-4; clone_size: NA; cdr3_aa: ASSLAGADTQY
j_call: TRBJ1-2; v_call: TRBV18; clone_size: NA; cdr3_aa: ASSPPRGGYT
j_call: TRBJ1-1; v_call: TRBV19; clone_size: NA; cdr3_aa: ASWGDSSNTEAF
j_call: TRBJ2-3; v_call: TRBV5-5; clone_size: few; cdr3_aa: ASSSLTDTQY
j_call: TRBJ1-1; v_call: TRBV27; clone_size: NA; cdr3_aa: ASWFQGRVTEAF
j_call: TRBJ1-1; v_call: TRBV27; clone_size: NA; cdr3_aa: ASSLSGGGVGTNTEAF
j_call: TRBJ1-5; v_call: TRBV19; clone_size: NA; cdr3_aa: ASNFQVGVGNQPQH
j_call: TRBJ1-5; v_call: TRBV9; clone_size: NA; cdr3_aa: ASSLGDRGSNQPQH
j_call: TRBJ2-5; v_call: TRBV2; clone_size: once; cdr3_aa: ASRGTAQGTQY
j_call: TRBJ1-5; v_call: TRBV19; clone_size: NA; cdr3_aa: ASSIRPSNQPQH
j_call: TRBJ2-4; v_call: TRBV7-2; clone_size: NA; cdr3_aa: ASSPDYLAKNIQY
j_call: TRBJ2-1; v_call: TRBV6-5; clone_size: NA; cdr3_aa: ASSSHNEQF
j_call: TRBJ2-7; v_call: TRBV5-1; clone_size: once; cdr3_aa: ASSHTTGTGYEQY
j_call: TRBJ2-7; v_call: TRBV4-1; clone_size: NA; cdr3_aa: ASSQAVTVYEQY
j_call: TRBJ1-1; v_call: TRBV6-5; clone_size: NA; cdr3_aa: ASSYSRDAEAF
j_call: TRBJ2-1; v_call: TRBV6-2/TRBV6-3; clone_size: NA; cdr3_aa: ASSYWRYNEQF
j_call: TRBJ2-5; v_call: TRBV2; clone_size: NA; cdr3_aa: ASSERESSQETQY
j_call: TRBJ2-5; v_call: TRBV5-1; clone_size: NA; cdr3_aa: ASTLGRGVQETQY
j_call: TRBJ2-2; v_call: TRBV7-3; clone_size: NA; cdr3_aa: ASSPDRVSGELF
j_call: TRBJ2-7; v_call: TRBV20-1; clone_size: once; cdr3_aa: SASVTSGLSYEQY
j_call: TRBJ2-1; v_call: TRBV10-2; clone_size: NA; cdr3_aa: ASRSGNEQF
j_call: TRBJ2-3; v_call: TRBV7-7; clone_size: once; cdr3_aa: ASSLNRGADTQY
j_call: TRBJ2-7; v_call: TRBV7-3; clone_size: NA; cdr3_aa: ASSTDRGLYEQY
j_call: TRBJ1-2; v_call: TRBV30; clone_size: NA; cdr3_aa: AWSAPRARVDGYT
j_call: TRBJ2-7; v_call: TRBV5-1; clone_size: NA; cdr3_aa: ASSPRDSSYEQY
j_call: TRBJ2-3; v_call: TRBV4-1; clone_size: NA; cdr3_aa: ASSQDSRTGSTDTQY
j_call: TRBJ2-7; v_call: TRBV28; clone_size: once; cdr3_aa: ASSPNRRNEQY
j_call: TRBJ2-1; v_call: TRBV9; clone_size: once; cdr3_aa: ASSVEGPWGDVSNEQF
j_call: TRBJ2-2; v_call: TRBV2; clone_size: NA; cdr3_aa: ASMVSSGSPGELF
j_call: TRBJ2-1; v_call: TRBV4-3; clone_size: NA; cdr3_aa: ASRQSISGNEQF
j_call: TRBJ2-5; v_call: TRBV5-1; clone_size: NA; cdr3_aa: ASSLGRRAGETQY
j_call: TRBJ2-2; v_call: TRBV28; clone_size: NA; cdr3_aa: ASSSLQGWSPTGELF
j_call: TRBJ1-1; v_call: TRBV18; clone_size: NA; cdr3_aa: ASSPLGQGRSNTEAF
j_call: TRBJ1-2; v_call: TRBV6-5; clone_size: NA; cdr3_aa: ASSFSDRARYT
j_call: TRBJ2-2; v_call: TRBV7-6; clone_size: few; cdr3_aa: ASSLVGTSGSGELF
j_call: TRBJ2-1; v_call: TRBV29-1; clone_size: few; cdr3_aa: SVRPGQTNEQF
j_call: TRBJ2-7; v_call: TRBV6-5; clone_size: NA; cdr3_aa: ASSTRHEQY
j_call: TRBJ2-2; v_call: TRBV15; clone_size: NA; cdr3_aa: ATSRERGGNTGELF
j_call: TRBJ2-7; v_call: TRBV3-1/TRBV3-2; clone_size: NA; cdr3_aa: ASSQAGTSGTPYEQY
j_call: TRBJ2-3; v_call: TRBV7-2; clone_size: NA; cdr3_aa: ASSLARADTQY
j_call: TRBJ2-7; v_call: TRBV5-6; clone_size: NA; cdr3_aa: ASSRTGYEQY
j_call: TRBJ2-2; v_call: TRBV10-3; clone_size: few; cdr3_aa: AISSLGGAGELF
j_call: TRBJ2-2; v_call: TRBV7-7; clone_size: NA; cdr3_aa: ASRQGTGDTGELF
j_call: TRBJ2-3; v_call: TRBV7-2; clone_size: NA; cdr3_aa: ASSLGIAGHTDTQY
j_call: TRBJ2-1; v_call: TRBV28; clone_size: NA; cdr3_aa: ASSKLAEYNEQF
j_call: TRBJ1-1; v_call: TRBV4-1; clone_size: NA; cdr3_aa: ASSQDTLGVRTEAF
j_call: TRBJ1-2; v_call: TRBV6-5; clone_size: NA; cdr3_aa: ASRSGTGAGYT
j_call: TRBJ2-3; v_call: TRBV7-2; clone_size: NA; cdr3_aa: ASSIDREDTQY
j_call: TRBJ2-3; v_call: TRBV4-1; clone_size: few; cdr3_aa: ASTRSGTSGWDTQY
j_call: TRBJ2-2; v_call: TRBV6-5; clone_size: NA; cdr3_aa: ATGQGPDTGELF
j_call: TRBJ1-2; v_call: TRBV29-1; clone_size: NA; cdr3_aa: SVSPLRGGGYT
j_call: TRBJ2-2; v_call: TRBV19; clone_size: NA; cdr3_aa: ASSGIDRGLTGELF